The present T cell receptor (beta chain) was sequenced within a study of tumor-infiltrating lymphocytes in primary liver carcinoma. From around 500 ng total RNA, TCR beta cDNA was generated with a primer in the constant region. Libraries for TCR beta were built through three nested multiplex PCR rounds, which together made up a slightly modified ARM-PCR procedure. TCRdb re-called the multiplex PCR reads through MiXCR, storing one row per CDR3 protein. Among roughly 120,000 distinct CDR3 sequences listed, 55% to 70% were seen once. Bulk tissue was left unsorted, and RNA and DNA were co-extracted from about 20-30 mg of it. Sequencing was done on a sample of tumor-adjacent normal liver tissue. This sequence was found in a woman in her sixties with primary liver carcinoma and hepatitis B virus infection.

The CDR3 reads CASSVEQGVTDTQYF. Here the CDR3 DNA reads TGTGCCAGCAGCGTAGAACAGGGAGTAACAGATACGCAGTATTTT. The chain couples TRBV9 to TRBJ2-3; TRBD1 might be the D (6 bases). The CDR3 totals 15 residues. With 0 bases removed from V and 3 bases from J, the gap between germline ends came to 11 bases. Germline loops: CDR1 SGDLS, CDR2 YYNGEE.